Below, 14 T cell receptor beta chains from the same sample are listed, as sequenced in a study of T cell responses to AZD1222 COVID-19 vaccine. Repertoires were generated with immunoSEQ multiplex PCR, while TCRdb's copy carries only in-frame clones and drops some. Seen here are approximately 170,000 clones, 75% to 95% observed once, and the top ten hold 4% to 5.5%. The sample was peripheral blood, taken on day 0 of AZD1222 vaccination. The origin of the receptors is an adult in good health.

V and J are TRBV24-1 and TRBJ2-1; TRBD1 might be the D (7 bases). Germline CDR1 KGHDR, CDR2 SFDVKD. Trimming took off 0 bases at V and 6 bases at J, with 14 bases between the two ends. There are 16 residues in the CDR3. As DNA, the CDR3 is TGTGCCACCAGTGATTTGGGAGGGGGCGCGAGCAATGAGCAGTTCTTC. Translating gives CATSDLGGGASNEQFF.

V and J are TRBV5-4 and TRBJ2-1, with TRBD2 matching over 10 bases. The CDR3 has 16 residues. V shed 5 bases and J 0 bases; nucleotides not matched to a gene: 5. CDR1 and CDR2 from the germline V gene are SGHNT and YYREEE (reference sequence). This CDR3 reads CASRPPSGSSYNEQFF. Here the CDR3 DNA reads TGTGCCAGCAGGCCGCCTAGCGGGAGCTCCTACAATGAGCAGTTCTTC.

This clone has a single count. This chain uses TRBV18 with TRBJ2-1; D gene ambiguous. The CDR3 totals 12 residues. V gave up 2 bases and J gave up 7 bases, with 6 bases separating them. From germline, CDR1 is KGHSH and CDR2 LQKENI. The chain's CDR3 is CASSPSGNEQFF. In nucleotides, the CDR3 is TGTGCCAGCTCACCATCCGGGAATGAGCAGTTCTTC.

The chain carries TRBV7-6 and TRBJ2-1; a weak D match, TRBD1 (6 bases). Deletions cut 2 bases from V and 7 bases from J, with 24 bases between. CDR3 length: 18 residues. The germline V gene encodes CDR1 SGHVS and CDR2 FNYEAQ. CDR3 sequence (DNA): TGTGCCAGCAGCTTAAGGACAGTGGGGGCAGGGTGGCGGAATGAGCAGTTCTTC. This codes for CASSLRTVGAGWRNEQFF.

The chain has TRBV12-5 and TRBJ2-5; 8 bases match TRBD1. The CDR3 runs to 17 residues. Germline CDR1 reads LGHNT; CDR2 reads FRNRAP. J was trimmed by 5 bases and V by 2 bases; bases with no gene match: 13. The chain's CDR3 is CASGLIPKGQGLETQYF. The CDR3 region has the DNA TGTGCTAGTGGTTTGATTCCTAAAGGACAGGGTTTGGAGACCCAGTACTTC.

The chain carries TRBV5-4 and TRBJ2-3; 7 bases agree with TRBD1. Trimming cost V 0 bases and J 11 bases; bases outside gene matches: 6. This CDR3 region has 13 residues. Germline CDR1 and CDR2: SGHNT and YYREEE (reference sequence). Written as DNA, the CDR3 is TGTGCCAGCAGCTTGGAAAACAGGGGTGTGCAGTATTTT. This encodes CASSLENRGVQYF.

The CDR3 region has the DNA TGTGCCAGCAGTCGGACGGGGAACTATGGCTACACCTTC. It is translated as CASSRTGNYGYTF. V usage is TRBV12-3 or TRBV12-4 and J usage is TRBJ1-2; no clear D. This CDR3 has 13 residues. Trimming left V 5 bases short and J 2 bases short, with 9 bases between.

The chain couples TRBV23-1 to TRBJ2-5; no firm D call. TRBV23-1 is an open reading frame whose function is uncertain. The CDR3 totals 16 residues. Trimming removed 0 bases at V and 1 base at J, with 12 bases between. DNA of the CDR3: TGCGCCAGCAGTCAATCAATCCCCTCGGTCCAAGAGACCCAGTACTTC. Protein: CASSQSIPSVQETQYF.

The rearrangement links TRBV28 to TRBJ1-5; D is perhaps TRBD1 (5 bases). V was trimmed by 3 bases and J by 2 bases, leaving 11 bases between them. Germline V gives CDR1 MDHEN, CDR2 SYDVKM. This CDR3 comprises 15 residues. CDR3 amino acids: CASSFLAGGNQPQHF. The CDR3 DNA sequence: TGTGCCAGCAGTTTTTTGGCGGGGGGCAATCAGCCCCAGCATTTT.

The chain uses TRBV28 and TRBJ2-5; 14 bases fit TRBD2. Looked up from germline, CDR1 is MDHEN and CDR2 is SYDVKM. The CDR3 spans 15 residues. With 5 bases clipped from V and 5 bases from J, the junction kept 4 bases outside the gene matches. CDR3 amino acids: CASSPGLAGVETQYF. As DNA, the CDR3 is TGTGCCAGCAGTCCGGGACTAGCGGGAGTGGAGACCCAGTACTTC.

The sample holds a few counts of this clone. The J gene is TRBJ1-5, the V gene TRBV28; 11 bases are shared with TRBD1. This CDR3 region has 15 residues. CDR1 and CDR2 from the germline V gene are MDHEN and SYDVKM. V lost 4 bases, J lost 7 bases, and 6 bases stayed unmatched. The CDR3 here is CASSSGTGGKQPQHF. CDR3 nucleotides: TGTGCCAGCAGTTCAGGGACAGGGGGAAAACAGCCCCAGCATTTT.

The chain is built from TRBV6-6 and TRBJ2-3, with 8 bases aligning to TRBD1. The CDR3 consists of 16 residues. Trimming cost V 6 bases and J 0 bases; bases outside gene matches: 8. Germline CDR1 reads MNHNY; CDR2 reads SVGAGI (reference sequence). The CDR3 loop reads CASSPDRAPSTDTQYF. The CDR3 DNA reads TGTGCCAGCAGCCCGGACAGGGCGCCTAGCACAGATACGCAGTATTTT.

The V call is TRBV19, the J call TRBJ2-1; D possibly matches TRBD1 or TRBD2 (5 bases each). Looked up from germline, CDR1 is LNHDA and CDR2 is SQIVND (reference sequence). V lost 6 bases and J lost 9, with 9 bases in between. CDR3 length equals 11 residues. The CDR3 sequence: CASRDGTEQFF. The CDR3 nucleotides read TGTGCCAGTAGAGACGGGACTGAGCAGTTCTTC.

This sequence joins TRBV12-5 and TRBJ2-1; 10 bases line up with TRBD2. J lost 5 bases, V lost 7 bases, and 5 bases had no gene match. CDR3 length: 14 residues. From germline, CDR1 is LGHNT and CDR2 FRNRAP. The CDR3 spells CASALTSGDNEQFF. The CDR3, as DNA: TGTGCTAGTGCCCTCACTAGCGGGGACAATGAGCAGTTCTTC.